The 26 T cell receptor beta chains given below trace back to one sample, sequenced in a study of T cell responses to AZD1222 COVID-19 vaccine. Produced via immunoSEQ multiplex PCR; TCRdb's table is partial and in-frame only. In the table there are over 75,000 clones, 80% to 90% of which are singletons. The source material was peripheral blood, sampled on day 0 of AZD1222 vaccination. These receptors originate from an adult in good health.

The gene calls are TRBV29-1 and TRBJ1-2, with 11 bases identical to TRBD1. The ends lost 7 bases at V and 8 bases at J; junction bases unmatched: 6. The CDR3 covers 12 residues. In germline, CDR1 is SQVTM, CDR2 ANQGSEA. CDR3 residues: CSDGQGANGYTF. As DNA, the CDR3 is TGCAGCGATGGACAGGGGGCGAACGGCTACACCTTC.

J is TRBJ1-5 and V is TRBV19, with D maybe TRBD1 (5 bases). Germline lookup yields CDR1 LNHDA and CDR2 SQIVND (reference sequence). This CDR3 is 14 amino acids long. Deletions cut 4 bases from V and 3 bases from J, with 10 bases between. The CDR3 here is CASSKGQTNQPQHF. For the CDR3, the DNA is TGTGCCAGTAGTAAAGGACAAACCAATCAGCCCCAGCATTTT.

J is TRBJ2-7 and V is TRBV20-1; no clear D. Germline loops: CDR1 DFQATT, CDR2 SNEGSKA (reference sequence). Trimming left V 0 bases short and J 5 bases short, with 2 bases between. The CDR3 runs to 10 residues. The CDR3 here is CSARDHEQYF. As DNA, the CDR3 is TGCAGTGCTAGAGATCACGAGCAGTACTTC.

The genes are TRBV7-6 and TRBJ1-1, with a weak D call TRBD1 (5 bases). Germline V gene sequence: CDR1 SGHVS, CDR2 FNYEAQ. Trimming removed 4 bases from V and 1 base from J, with 16 bases in between. The CDR3 has 16 residues. The CDR3 bases are TGTGCCAGCAGCTCGGGACGGGGTTGGGGGAACACTGAAGCTTTCTTT. The encoded protein is CASSSGRGWGNTEAFF.

The V call is TRBV4-1, the J call TRBJ1-5, with no clear D. The germline V and J ends were trimmed by 0 bases and 0 bases, with 12 bases remaining between them. The CDR3 length is 17 residues. Germline V gene lookup returns CDR1 MGHRA and CDR2 YSYEKL. CDR3 in amino acids: CASSQDSQAYSNQPQHF. CDR3 nucleotides: TGCGCCAGCAGCCAAGATTCTCAGGCCTATAGCAATCAGCCCCAGCATTTT.

The chain carries TRBV24-1 and TRBJ2-1; 10 bases are shared with TRBD2. V shed 7 bases and J 15 bases; nucleotides not matched to a gene: 17. In germline, CDR1 is KGHDR, CDR2 SFDVKD. The CDR3 has 15 residues. CDR3 in DNA: TGTGCCACCAGCTCAAGTCTAGCGGGAGCAGTTAGTCTGTTCTTC. It codes for CATSSSLAGAVSLFF.

The table lists this clone with a count of one. At one end, the junction sequence differs from germline, possibly due to a read error. The gene calls are TRBV10-3 and TRBJ2-7, with D possibly TRBD2 on 5 matching bases. Germline values: CDR1 ENHRY, CDR2 SYGVKD. The CDR3 covers 15 residues. The CDR3 is CAISELGARAFEMAF. DNA of the CDR3: TGTGCCATCAGTGAGTTGGGAGCCCGGGCCTTTGAAATGGCCTTC.

V gene TRBV28 combines with J gene TRBJ1-3, with 7 bases lining up with TRBD1. Trimming took 4 bases from V and 0 from J; bases not matched to a gene: 6. Germline V lookup: CDR1 MDHEN, CDR2 SYDVKM. This CDR3 comprises 16 residues. CDR3 nucleotides: TGTGCCAGCAGTTCATACAGGGGTCCCTCTGGAAACACCATATATTTT. This sequence encodes CASSSYRGPSGNTIYF.

The chain carries TRBV24-1 and TRBJ2-3; D is undetermined. There are 14 residues in the CDR3. V was cut by 3 bases and J by 4 bases, with 10 bases left in between. The germline CDR1 and CDR2 sequences are KGHDR and SFDVKD. The CDR3 bases are TGTGCCACCAGTGATGCCCAGGCCCCAGATACGCAGTATTTT. It codes for CATSDAQAPDTQYF.

The chain recombines TRBV10-1 with TRBJ2-3; TRBD2 matches 12 bases. Germline assignment: CDR1 WNHNN and CDR2 SYGVQD (reference sequence). Trimming removed 0 bases from V and 7 bases from J; junction bases left unmatched: 14. This CDR3 has 19 amino acids. The DNA of the CDR3 is TGCGCCAGCAGTGAGTCTAAGAGGCTAGCGGGAGGGCCGAAGTATACGCAGTATTTT. As protein: CASSESKRLAGGPKYTQYF.

This chain uses TRBV4-1 with TRBJ2-5, with 7 bases lining up with TRBD2. V lost 0 bases and J lost 3; bases outside the gene matches: 4. CDR1 MGHRA and CDR2 YSYEKL come from the germline V gene. There are 15 residues in the CDR3. The DNA of the CDR3 is TGCGCCAGCAGCCAAGATGCGGGAGTAGAAGAGACCCAGTACTTC. It codes for CASSQDAGVEETQYF.

The rearrangement links TRBV9 to TRBJ1-5, with no clear D. This CDR3 comprises 15 residues. Germline V gene sequence: CDR1 SGDLS, CDR2 YYNGEE. V shed 1 base and J shed 0 bases, with 8 bases lying between them. The CDR3 loop reads CASSVLGGSNQPQHF. For the CDR3, the DNA is TGTGCCAGCAGCGTATTGGGCGGTAGCAATCAGCCCCAGCATTTT.

The rearrangement uses TRBV19 and TRBJ1-1; possibly TRBD1 for D (5 bases). The CDR3 covers 14 residues. Germline values: CDR1 LNHDA, CDR2 SQIVND (reference sequence). The germline V and J ends were trimmed by 4 bases and 7 bases, with 16 bases remaining between them. CDR3 amino acids: CASSTTGRINEAFF. CDR3 DNA sequence: TGTGCCAGTAGTACCACAGGTCGGATCAATGAAGCTTTCTTT.

The genes are TRBV19 and TRBJ1-4, with TRBD1 matching over 7 bases. There are 14 residues in the CDR3. V lost 6 bases and J lost 8; bases outside the gene matches: 9. Per the germline V gene, CDR1 is LNHDA and CDR2 is SQIVND (reference sequence). In DNA form, the CDR3 reads TGTGCCAGTAGGAAACCGGGACAGTGGGAAAAACTGTTTTTT. Protein sequence: CASRKPGQWEKLFF.

This clone was detected only once. V usage is TRBV24-1 and J usage is TRBJ2-3; D is perhaps TRBD2 (7 bases). V was cut by 5 bases and J by 3 bases, with 14 bases left in between. The CDR3 sequence is 15 residues long. CDR1 is KGHDR and CDR2 is SFDVKD in the germline V gene. CDR3 sequence: CATSAGGPVTDTQYF. The CDR3 DNA follows: TGTGCCACCAGTGCGGGGGGCCCGGTGACAGATACGCAGTATTTT.

This chain links TRBV28 with TRBJ2-5; tentative D call: TRBD1 (6 bases). V lost 7 bases and J 2 bases, leaving 14 bases between the germline ends. In germline, CDR1 is MDHEN, CDR2 SYDVKM. This CDR3 spans 14 amino acids. The CDR3 reads CASTTRTVQETQYF. In DNA, the CDR3 is TGTGCCAGCACCACCCGGACAGTTCAAGAGACCCAGTACTTC.

CDR3 bases: TGTGCCAGCAGCTTCAGGGGACAGGAATTCTATGGCTACACCTTC. Its translation: CASSFRGQEFYGYTF. This chain uses TRBV5-6 with TRBJ1-2, with 8 bases matching TRBD1. The CDR3 length is 15 residues. After removal of 2 bases from V and 4 bases from J, the junction contained 7 bases not matched to a gene. The germline V gene encodes CDR1 SGHDT and CDR2 YYEEEE.

The chain carries TRBV5-1 and TRBJ2-3, with 9 bases aligning to TRBD2. CDR1 and CDR2 from the germline V gene are SGHRS and YFSETQ. CDR3 length: 13 amino acids. The J segment lost 8 bases and the V segment lost 4 bases, leaving 5 bases of the junction unmatched. CDR3 sequence: CASSPLSGSTQYF. The CDR3 DNA reads TGCGCCAGCAGCCCCCTTAGCGGGAGTACGCAGTATTTT.

This clone was counted only a few times. J is TRBJ2-3 and V is TRBV5-1; D unresolved. There are 14 residues in the CDR3. Deletions cut 1 base from V and 1 base from J, with 7 bases between. Germline V lookup: CDR1 SGHRS, CDR2 YFSETQ. The chain's CDR3 is CASSLTQGTDTQYF. The CDR3 DNA follows: TGCGCCAGCAGCTTGACCCAGGGCACAGATACGCAGTATTTT.

This chain uses TRBV7-2 with TRBJ2-5, with 11 bases lining up with TRBD2. The germline V gene encodes CDR1 SGHTA and CDR2 FQGNSA. The CDR3 contains 15 residues. J gave up 1 base and V 5 bases, and 3 bases lay outside the gene matches. Here the CDR3 DNA reads TGTGCCAGCAGCGATGGGACTAGCGGCCAAGAGACCCAGTACTTC. It is translated as CASSDGTSGQETQYF. The entire variable domain, with the rest obtained from reference TRBV7-2 and TRBJ2-5, is as follows: GAGVSQSPSNKVTEKGKDVELRCDPISGHTALYWYRQSLGQGLEFLIYFQGNSAPDKSGLPSDRFSAERTGGSVSTLTIQRTQQEDSAVYLCASSDGTSGQETQYFGPGTRLLVL.

V and J are TRBV4-2 and TRBJ1-2; 9 bases are a match to TRBD1. Germline trimming cut 4 bases from V and 5 bases from J; bases unmatched to any gene: 8. The length of the CDR3 is 15 residues. Germline V lookup: CDR1 LGHNA, CDR2 YNFKEQ. The chain's CDR3 is CASSLRTGEGYGYTF. The CDR3 DNA follows: TGTGCCAGCAGCCTTCGGACAGGGGAGGGATATGGCTACACCTTC.

The rearrangement links TRBV6-1 to TRBJ1-3; the D is unclear. The V end lost 1 base, the J end lost 7 bases, and 14 bases lay between the germline ends. CDR1 is MNHNS, CDR2 SASEGT, per germline. CDR3 size: 15 residues. The CDR3 region is CASSEGVGGTNTIYF. The CDR3 bases are TGTGCCAGCAGTGAAGGGGTAGGAGGAACGAACACCATATATTTT.

V gene TRBV5-4 combines with J gene TRBJ1-2, with D tentatively TRBD1 (6 bases). The CDR3 covers 14 residues. The germline V gene encodes CDR1 SGHNT and CDR2 YYREEE (reference sequence). Trimming stripped 8 bases from V and 8 bases from J, with 22 bases between. The CDR3: CASTPLMGANGYTF. In DNA form, the CDR3 reads TGTGCCAGTACCCCGTTAATGGGGGCGAACGGCTACACCTTC.

This clone has only a few counts. This chain joins TRBV12-3 or TRBV12-4 and TRBJ2-7; no clear D gene. The V end lost 0 bases, the J end lost 0 bases, and 0 bases lay between the germline ends. This CDR3 contains 12 residues. DNA for the CDR3: TGTGCCAGCAGTTTAGCCTCCTACGAGCAGTACTTC. This translates into CASSLASYEQYF.

The chain has TRBV6-5 and TRBJ1-3; TRBD1 is a possible D gene (5 bases). Germline CDR1 MNHEY, CDR2 SVGAGI. V dropped 8 bases and J dropped 0 bases, with 11 bases sitting between them. This CDR3 has 14 amino acids. DNA of the CDR3: TGTGCCAGCTTGGACACCTTCTCTGGAAACACCATATATTTT. Translating gives CASLDTFSGNTIYF.

V and J are TRBV27 and TRBJ2-6; 10 bases are a match to TRBD2. The germline gives CDR1 MNHEY, CDR2 SMNVEV (reference sequence). Unmatched junction bases numbered 3, after V lost 3 bases and J lost 4 bases. This CDR3 has 16 residues. The CDR3 protein is CASSLKGLAGANVLTF. The CDR3 DNA follows: TGTGCCAGCAGTTTGAAGGGACTAGCGGGGGCCAACGTCCTGACTTTC.